The 27 T cell receptor beta chains below were found in one sample sequenced in a study of CD4 T cells in relation to SARS-CoV-2 and coronaviruses. Unexposed donor CD4+ T cells date from about 2011-2018, before the COVID-19 pandemic. The cells were cultured for under twelve days before CD4+ T cells were isolated. Antigens of these TCRs are unknown. The repertoire was sequenced with immunoSEQ multiplex PCR; TCRdb's copy has only in-frame clones and lacks some. The table records roughly 30,000 clones, 74% of them present only once. Sequencing input: CD4+ T cells from PBMCs, cultured in vitro. Receptors originate from a human donor in good health.

This rearrangement joins TRBV11-2 to TRBJ2-7; D might be TRBD2 (6 bases). The CDR3 spans 15 residues. Between the trimmed V and J ends, which lost 5 bases and 1 base, there was a span of 15 bases. Looked up from germline, CDR1 is SGHAT and CDR2 is FQNNGV. CDR3 sequence: CASSPGTGESYEQYF. CDR3 coding DNA: TGTGCCAGCAGCCCCGGGACTGGGGAATCCTACGAGCAGTACTTC.

This clone has a single count. The V and J genes are TRBV19 and TRBJ1-5; D is possibly TRBD1 (5 bases). CDR1 is LNHDA, CDR2 SQIVND, per germline (reference sequence). V dropped 5 bases and J dropped 6 bases, with 17 bases sitting between them. The CDR3 has 15 residues. CDR3 protein: CASSAQGGEGQPQHF. The CDR3 nucleotides are TGTGCCAGTAGTGCCCAGGGAGGGGAGGGTCAGCCCCAGCATTTT.

Only a few counts were recorded for this clone. V and J are TRBV28 and TRBJ1-5; a weak D match, TRBD1 (6 bases). The CDR3 spans 15 residues. Germline lookup yields CDR1 MDHEN and CDR2 SYDVKM. V was cut by 3 bases and J by 4 bases, with 13 bases left in between. CDR3 nucleotide sequence: TGTGCCAGCAGTTTCCTACAGGGAAATAATCAGCCCCAGCATTTT. This encodes CASSFLQGNNQPQHF.

The chain is built from TRBV3-1 (or the pseudogene TRBV3-2) and TRBJ2-1, with 11 nucleotides matching TRBD1. This CDR3 has 16 residues. Trimming cost V 4 bases and J 0 bases; bases outside gene matches: 2. CDR1 is LGHDT, CDR2 YNNKEL, per germline (reference sequence). The DNA for the CDR3 is TGTGCCAGCAGCCCTGGGACAGGGGGCTCCTACAATGAGCAGTTCTTC. Protein: CASSPGTGGSYNEQFF.

DNA for the CDR3: TGTGCCACCAGTGAAGGCAGCTACCAAGAGACCCAGTACTTC. Protein: CATSEGSYQETQYF. The chain carries TRBV24-1 and TRBJ2-5; D is unclear. Germline V gene sequence: CDR1 KGHDR, CDR2 SFDVKD. This CDR3 has 14 amino acids. Trimming removed 4 bases from V and 0 bases from J, with 8 bases in between.

The chain uses TRBV6-2 or TRBV6-3 and TRBJ2-4, with D perhaps matching TRBD1 or TRBD2 (5 bases each). Germline loops: CDR1 MNHEY, CDR2 SVGEGT. V was trimmed by 0 bases and J by 7 bases, leaving 10 bases between them. The CDR3 is made up of 14 amino acids. DNA for the CDR3: TGTGCCAGCAGTTACTCGGGACCGGGGAACATTCAGTACTTC. Its protein is CASSYSGPGNIQYF.

V gene TRBV7-8 combines with J gene TRBJ2-7; 7 nucleotides agree with TRBD1. Germline trimming cut 5 bases from V and 3 bases from J; bases unmatched to any gene: 7. The CDR3 sequence is 14 residues long. The germline CDR1 and CDR2 sequences are SGHVS and FQNEAQ. The chain's CDR3 is CASSQDRQSYEQYF. The CDR3 DNA sequence: TGTGCCAGCAGCCAGGACAGGCAAAGCTACGAGCAGTACTTC.

The CDR3 sequence: CASSLGGSSPLHF. CDR3 DNA: TGTGCCAGCAGCTTAGGGGGGTCGTCACCCCTCCACTTT. The genes are TRBV11-2 and TRBJ1-6; tentative D call: TRBD1 (5 bases). V was clipped by 1 base and J by 10 bases, with 8 bases between them. Germline CDR1 reads SGHAT; CDR2 reads FQNNGV. This CDR3 region has 13 residues.

The V gene is TRBV6-5, the J gene TRBJ2-2; 10 nucleotides line up with TRBD1. The CDR3 totals 15 residues. The V and J ends lost 7 bases and 5 bases, in that order; junction bases with no gene match: 7. Germline V CDR1 and CDR2: MNHEY, SVGAGI. This chain's CDR3 is CASIPTGGVTGELFF. The CDR3 bases are TGTGCCAGCATCCCGACAGGGGGCGTAACCGGGGAGCTGTTTTTT.

This clone was recorded a few times. The rearrangement links TRBV3-1 (or the pseudogene TRBV3-2) to TRBJ1-2, with D unclear. Germline lookup yields CDR1 LGHDT and CDR2 YNNKEL (reference sequence). The CDR3 totals 14 residues. V lost 0 bases to trimming and J lost 8 bases, with 13 bases between them. The chain's CDR3 is CASSQDWVRAGYTF. CDR3 nucleotide sequence: TGTGCCAGCAGCCAAGATTGGGTGAGAGCAGGCTACACCTTC.

The chain employs TRBV7-2 and TRBJ2-7; D is uncertain. Deletions cut 2 bases from V and 6 bases from J, with 5 bases between. Germline V gene sequence: CDR1 SGHTA, CDR2 FQGNSA. The CDR3 covers 11 residues. The CDR3 DNA is TGTGCCAGCAGCTTATATATCGAGCAGTACTTC. Translating it yields CASSLYIEQYF.

The chain joins TRBV4-3 to TRBJ2-2; 11 bases align to TRBD2. Trimming took 0 bases from V and 3 from J; bases not matched to a gene: 6. Germline-derived CDR1 and CDR2 are LGHNA and YSLEER. The CDR3 is 18 amino acids. The CDR3 DNA follows: TGCGCCAGCAGCCAAGAGTGGACTAGCGGGCCTTACACCGGGGAGCTGTTTTTT. It codes for CASSQEWTSGPYTGELFF.

This clone was seen only a few times. The chain links TRBV29-1 to TRBJ1-1; the D is unclear. This CDR3 has 11 amino acids. The germline V gene has CDR1 SQVTM and CDR2 ANQGSEA. V lost 3 bases and J lost 7, with 9 bases in between. In DNA, the CDR3 is TGCAGCGTTGATATCCGCAGTGAAGCTTTCTTT. Translated, it gives CSVDIRSEAFF.

The chain couples TRBV27 to TRBJ2-4, with D unresolved. The germline V gene has CDR1 MNHEY and CDR2 SMNVEV (reference sequence). V was shortened by 3 bases and J by 1 base, with 19 bases between the two germline ends. This CDR3 spans 18 amino acids. DNA of the CDR3: TGTGCCAGCAGTTTTATTAATCCTACCACGCGGGCCAAAAACATTCAGTACTTC. This sequence encodes CASSFINPTTRAKNIQYF.

The rearrangement joins TRBV3-1 (or the pseudogene TRBV3-2) to TRBJ1-3, with D hard to call. The CDR3 has 17 amino acids. Germline CDR1 reads LGHDT; CDR2 reads YNNKEL (reference sequence). The V end was cut by 2 bases, the J end by 0 bases, with 14 bases between. For the CDR3, the DNA is TGTGCCAGCAGCCAAACCCGGGATTTTCCCTCTGGAAACACCATATATTTT. This encodes CASSQTRDFPSGNTIYF.

The J gene is TRBJ2-3, the V gene TRBV5-5; either TRBD1 or TRBD2 may supply D (6 bases each). Germline CDR1 and CDR2: SGHKS and YYEKEE (reference sequence). This CDR3 spans 15 amino acids. The V and J ends lost 7 bases and 0 bases respectively, with 15 bases between them. The CDR3 spells CASYYRDSSTDTQYF. The CDR3 bases are TGTGCCAGCTACTACAGGGACTCAAGCACAGATACGCAGTATTTT.

The chain recombines TRBV7-2 with TRBJ2-2; no definite D call. The CDR3 totals 14 residues. Trimming took 5 bases from V and 1 from J, leaving 8 bases between them. The V gene's germline CDR1 is SGHTA and CDR2 FQGNSA. The CDR3 nucleotides are TGTGCCAGCAGCCCAATACAGAACACCGGGGAGCTGTTTTTT. Translated: CASSPIQNTGELFF.

The genes are TRBV9 and TRBJ1-1; weak D call: TRBD1 (5 bases). Looked up from germline, CDR1 is SGDLS and CDR2 is YYNGEE. Trimming shortened V by 3 bases and J by 4 bases, and 19 bases separated the two germline ends. This CDR3 is built from 16 residues. The CDR3, as DNA: TGTGCCAGCAGCGGAAACACCGGGGGGGTTATCACTGAAGCTTTCTTT. Its translation is CASSGNTGGVITEAFF.

This clone was counted between two and nine times. J is TRBJ1-1 and V is TRBV5-1; D gene unclear. V shed 3 bases and J shed 8 bases, with 17 bases lying between them. Looked up from germline, CDR1 is SGHRS and CDR2 is YFSETQ. This CDR3 has 14 residues. CDR3 DNA sequence: TGCGCCAGCAGCTCCGGCCCCAGCGAGGGAGAAGCTTTCTTT. This translates into CASSSGPSEGEAFF.

The J gene is TRBJ1-5, the V gene TRBV30; possible D gene TRBD1, 6 bases. The CDR3 length is 13 residues. V gave up 4 bases and J gave up 7 bases, with 14 bases separating them. Germline CDR1 GTSNPN, CDR2 SVGIG (reference sequence). Written as DNA, the CDR3 is TGTGCCTGGAATTCAGGGGCAGGACAGCCCCAGCATTTT. Translation gives CAWNSGAGQPQHF.

The rearrangement uses TRBV12-5 and TRBJ1-6; D may be TRBD1 (6 bases). Between the trimmed V and J ends, which lost 3 bases and 0 bases, there was a span of 15 bases. CDR1 LGHNT and CDR2 FRNRAP come from the germline V gene. This CDR3 has 18 residues. CDR3 bases: TGTGCTAGTGGTTTAAGCCTGCGGACAGTCTCCTATAATTCACCCCTCCACTTT. It specifies CASGLSLRTVSYNSPLHF.

The rearrangement links TRBV5-1 to TRBJ2-7; TRBD2 matches 9 bases. This CDR3 is 13 amino acids long. V shed 3 bases, J shed 6 bases, and the junction held 4 bases outside the gene matches. Per the germline V gene, CDR1 is SGHRS and CDR2 is YFSETQ. The DNA for the CDR3 is TGCGCCAGCAGCTCAGGACTAGCGCCCGAGCAGTACTTC. As protein: CASSSGLAPEQYF.

This chain links TRBV7-8 with TRBJ2-7; D is undetermined. V was trimmed by 2 bases and J by 1 base, leaving 12 bases between them. The CDR3 contains 15 residues. Germline lookup yields CDR1 SGHVS and CDR2 FQNEAQ. CDR3 loop: CASSLSVVGSYEQYF. The CDR3 DNA follows: TGTGCCAGCAGCTTATCGGTGGTGGGGTCCTACGAGCAGTACTTC.

This clone was picked up a small number of times. This CDR3 is CASSLVAGGSYNEQFF. For the CDR3, the DNA is TGCGCCAGCAGCTTGGTAGCGGGAGGATCCTACAATGAGCAGTTCTTC. V gene TRBV5-1 combines with J gene TRBJ2-1; 10 nucleotides agree with TRBD2. Germline CDR1 reads SGHRS; CDR2 reads YFSETQ. The CDR3 loop spans 16 amino acids. V lost 0 bases, J lost 1 base, and 1 base stayed unmatched.

The V call is TRBV6-1, the J call TRBJ2-5; 7 bases match TRBD2. V lost 3 bases to trimming and J lost 2 bases; unmatched junction nucleotides: 6. The CDR3 contains 15 residues. CDR1 MNHNS and CDR2 SASEGT come from the germline V gene. The CDR3 sequence is CASSEGGVTQETQYF. In DNA form, the CDR3 reads TGTGCCAGCAGTGAGGGGGGGGTCACGCAAGAGACCCAGTACTTC.

The chain combines TRBV5-1 with TRBJ2-1, with D perhaps TRBD1 or TRBD2 (5 bases each). This CDR3 has 13 amino acids. The germline V gene encodes CDR1 SGHRS and CDR2 YFSETQ. V was shortened by 4 bases and J by 6 bases, with 11 bases between the two germline ends. CDR3 sequence (DNA): TGCGCCAGCAGCATTGGGACGGCCAATGAGCAGTTCTTC. Translating gives CASSIGTANEQFF.

This clone turned up a few times. The chain is built from TRBV4-2 and TRBJ1-2; D is perhaps TRBD1 (5 bases). This CDR3 is built from 15 residues. Germline-derived CDR1 and CDR2 are LGHNA and YNFKEQ. Trimming removed 0 bases from V and 3 bases from J, with 11 bases in between. The CDR3 region is CASSQDLIGDYGYTF. CDR3 bases: TGTGCCAGCAGCCAAGATCTTATAGGGGACTATGGCTACACCTTC.